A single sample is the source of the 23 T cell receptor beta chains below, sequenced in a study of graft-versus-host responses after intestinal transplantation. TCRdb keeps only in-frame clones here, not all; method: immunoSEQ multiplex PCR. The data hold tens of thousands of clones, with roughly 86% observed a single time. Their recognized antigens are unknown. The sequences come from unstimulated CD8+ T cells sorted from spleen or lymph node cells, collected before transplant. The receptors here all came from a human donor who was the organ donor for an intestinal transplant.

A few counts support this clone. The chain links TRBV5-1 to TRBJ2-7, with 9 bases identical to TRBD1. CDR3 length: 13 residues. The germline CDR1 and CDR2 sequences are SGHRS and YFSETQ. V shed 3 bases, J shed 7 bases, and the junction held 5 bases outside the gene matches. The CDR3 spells CASSSTGTGEQYF. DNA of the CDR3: TGCGCCAGCAGCTCGACCGGGACAGGGGAGCAGTACTTC.

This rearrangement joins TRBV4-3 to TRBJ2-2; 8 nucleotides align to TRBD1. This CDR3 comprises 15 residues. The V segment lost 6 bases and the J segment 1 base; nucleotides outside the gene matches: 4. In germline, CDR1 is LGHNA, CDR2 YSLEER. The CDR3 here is CASSPTGENTGELFF. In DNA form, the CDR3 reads TGCGCCAGCAGTCCGACAGGGGAGAACACCGGGGAGCTGTTTTTT.

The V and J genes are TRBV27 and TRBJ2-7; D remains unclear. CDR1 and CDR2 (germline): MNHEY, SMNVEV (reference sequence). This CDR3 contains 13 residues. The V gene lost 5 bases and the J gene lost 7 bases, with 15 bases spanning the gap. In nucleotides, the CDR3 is TGTGCCAGCAGTCCGACGCTATGGCGAGAGCAGTACTTC. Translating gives CASSPTLWREQYF.

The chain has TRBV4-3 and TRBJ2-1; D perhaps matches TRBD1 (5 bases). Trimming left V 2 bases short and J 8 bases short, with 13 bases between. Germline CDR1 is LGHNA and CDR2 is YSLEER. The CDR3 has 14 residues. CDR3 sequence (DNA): TGCGCCAGCAGCCAATACCTCAGGGTCGATGAGCAGTTCTTC. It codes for CASSQYLRVDEQFF.

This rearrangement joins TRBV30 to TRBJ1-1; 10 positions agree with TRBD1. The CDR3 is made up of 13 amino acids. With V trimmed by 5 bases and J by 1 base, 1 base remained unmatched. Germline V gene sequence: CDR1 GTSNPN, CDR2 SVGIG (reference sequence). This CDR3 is CAWGQGGNTEAFF. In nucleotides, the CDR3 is TGTGCCTGGGGACAGGGGGGGAACACTGAAGCTTTCTTT. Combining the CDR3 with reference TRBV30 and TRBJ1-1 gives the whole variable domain SQTIHQWPATLVQPVGSPLSLECTVEGTSNPNLYWYRQAAGRGLQLLFYSVGIGQISSEVPQNLSASRPQDRQFILSSKKLLLSDSGFYLCAWGQGGNTEAFFGQGTRLTVV.

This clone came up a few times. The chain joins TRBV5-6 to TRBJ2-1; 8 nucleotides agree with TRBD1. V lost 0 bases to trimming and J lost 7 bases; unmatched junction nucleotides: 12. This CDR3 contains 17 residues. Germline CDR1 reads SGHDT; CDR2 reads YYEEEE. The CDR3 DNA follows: TGTGCCAGCAGCTTGGGAACAGGGGGTTGGAGGAAAAATGAGCAGTTCTTC. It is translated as CASSLGTGGWRKNEQFF.

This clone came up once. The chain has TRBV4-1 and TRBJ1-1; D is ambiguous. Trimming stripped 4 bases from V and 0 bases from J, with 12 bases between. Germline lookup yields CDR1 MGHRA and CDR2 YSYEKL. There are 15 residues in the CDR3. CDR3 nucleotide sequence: TGCGCCAGCAGCCCCCCCCTGAGGATGAACACTGAAGCTTTCTTT. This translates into CASSPPLRMNTEAFF.

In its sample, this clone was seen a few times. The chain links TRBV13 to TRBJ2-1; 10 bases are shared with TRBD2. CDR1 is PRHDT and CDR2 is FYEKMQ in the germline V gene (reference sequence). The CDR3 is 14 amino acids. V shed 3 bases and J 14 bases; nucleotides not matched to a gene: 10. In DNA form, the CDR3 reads TGTGCCAGCAGCTTGAGGGCACCAGGGACTAGCGAGTTCTTC. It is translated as CASSLRAPGTSEFF.

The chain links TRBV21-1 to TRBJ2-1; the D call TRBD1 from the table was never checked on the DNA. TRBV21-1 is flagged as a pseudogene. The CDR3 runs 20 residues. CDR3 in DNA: TGTGCCAGCAGCAAAGTTGGGAAAGGTGGGGGCCCCCCGATTAACAATGAGCAGTTCTTC. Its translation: CASSKVGKGGGPPINNEQFF.

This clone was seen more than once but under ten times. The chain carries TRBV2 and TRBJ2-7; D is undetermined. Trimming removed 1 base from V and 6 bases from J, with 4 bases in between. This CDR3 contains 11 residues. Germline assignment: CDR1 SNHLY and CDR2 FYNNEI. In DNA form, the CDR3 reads TGTGCCAGCAGTGAAGTTGGCGAGCAGTACTTC. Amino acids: CASSEVGEQYF.

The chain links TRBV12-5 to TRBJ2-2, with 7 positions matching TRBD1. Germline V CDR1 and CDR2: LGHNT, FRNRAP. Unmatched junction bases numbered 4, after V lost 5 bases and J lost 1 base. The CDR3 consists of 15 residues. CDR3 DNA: TGTGCTAGTGGTGCCGGGACAGAGAACACCGGGGAGCTGTTTTTT. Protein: CASGAGTENTGELFF.

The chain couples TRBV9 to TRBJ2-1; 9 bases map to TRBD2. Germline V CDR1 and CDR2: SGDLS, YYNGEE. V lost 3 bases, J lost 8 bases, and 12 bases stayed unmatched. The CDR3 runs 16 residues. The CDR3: CASSGSGGRAVDEQFF. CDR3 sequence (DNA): TGTGCCAGCAGCGGAAGTGGCGGGAGGGCCGTCGATGAGCAGTTCTTC.

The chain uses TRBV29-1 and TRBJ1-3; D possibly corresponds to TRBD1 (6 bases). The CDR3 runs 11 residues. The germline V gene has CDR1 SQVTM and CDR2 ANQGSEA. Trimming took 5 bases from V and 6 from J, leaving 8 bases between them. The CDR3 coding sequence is TGCAGCGTTTGGGACAAAAACACCATATATTTT. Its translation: CSVWDKNTIYF.

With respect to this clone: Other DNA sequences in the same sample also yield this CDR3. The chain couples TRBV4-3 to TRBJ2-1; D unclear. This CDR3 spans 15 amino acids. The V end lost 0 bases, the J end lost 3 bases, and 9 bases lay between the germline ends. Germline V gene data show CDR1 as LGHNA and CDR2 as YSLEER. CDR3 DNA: TGCGCCAGCAGCCAAGACCGAGGCAGCTACAATGAGCAGTTCTTC. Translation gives CASSQDRGSYNEQFF.

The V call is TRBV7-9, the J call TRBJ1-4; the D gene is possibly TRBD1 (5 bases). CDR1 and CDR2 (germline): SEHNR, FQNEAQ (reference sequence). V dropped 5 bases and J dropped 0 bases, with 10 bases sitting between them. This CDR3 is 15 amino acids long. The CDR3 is CASSGAGATNEKLFF. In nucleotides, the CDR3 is TGTGCCAGCAGCGGGGCAGGAGCAACTAATGAAAAACTGTTTTTT.

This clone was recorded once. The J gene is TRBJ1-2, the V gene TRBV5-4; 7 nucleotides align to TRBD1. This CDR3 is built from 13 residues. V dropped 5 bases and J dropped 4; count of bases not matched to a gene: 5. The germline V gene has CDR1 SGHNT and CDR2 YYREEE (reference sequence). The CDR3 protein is CASRAGGLYGYTF. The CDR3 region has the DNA TGTGCCAGCAGGGCAGGGGGTCTCTATGGCTACACCTTC. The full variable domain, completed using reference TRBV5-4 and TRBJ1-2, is ETGVTQSPTHLIKTRGQQVTLRCSSQSGHNTVSWYQQALGQGPQFIFQYYREEENGRGNFPPRFSGLQFPNYSSELNVNALELDDSALYLCASRAGGLYGYTFGSGTRLTVV.

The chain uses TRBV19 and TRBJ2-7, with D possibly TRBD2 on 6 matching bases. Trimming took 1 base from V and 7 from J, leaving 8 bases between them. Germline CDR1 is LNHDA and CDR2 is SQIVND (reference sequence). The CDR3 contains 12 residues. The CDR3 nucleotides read TGTGCCAGTAGTATAGCGGCGGGGGAGCAGTACTTC. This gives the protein CASSIAAGEQYF.

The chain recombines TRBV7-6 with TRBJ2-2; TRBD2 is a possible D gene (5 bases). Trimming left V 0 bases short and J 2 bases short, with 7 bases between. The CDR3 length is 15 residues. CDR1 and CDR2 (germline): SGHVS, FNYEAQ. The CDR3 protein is CASSLAGVNTGELFF. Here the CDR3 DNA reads TGTGCCAGCAGCTTAGCGGGAGTCAACACCGGGGAGCTGTTTTTT.

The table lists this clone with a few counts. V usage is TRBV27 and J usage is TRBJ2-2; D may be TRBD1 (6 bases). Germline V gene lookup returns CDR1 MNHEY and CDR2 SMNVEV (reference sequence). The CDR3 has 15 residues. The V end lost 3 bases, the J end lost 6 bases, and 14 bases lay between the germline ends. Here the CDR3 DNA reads TGTGCCAGCAGTTTCAAGGGACAACCGCCCGGGGAGCTGTTTTTT. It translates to CASSFKGQPPGELFF.

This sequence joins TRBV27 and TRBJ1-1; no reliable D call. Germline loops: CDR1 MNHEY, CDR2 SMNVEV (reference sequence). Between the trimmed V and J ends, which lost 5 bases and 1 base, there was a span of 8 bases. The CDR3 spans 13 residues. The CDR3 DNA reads TGTGCCAGCAGTCTTGGACGGAACACTGAAGCTTTCTTT. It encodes CASSLGRNTEAFF.

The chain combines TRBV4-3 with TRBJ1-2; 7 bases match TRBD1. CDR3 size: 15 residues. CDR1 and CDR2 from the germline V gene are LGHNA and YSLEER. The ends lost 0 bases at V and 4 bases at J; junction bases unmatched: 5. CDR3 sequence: CASSQDKGAGYGYTF. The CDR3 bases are TGCGCCAGCAGCCAAGATAAGGGGGCAGGCTATGGCTACACCTTC.

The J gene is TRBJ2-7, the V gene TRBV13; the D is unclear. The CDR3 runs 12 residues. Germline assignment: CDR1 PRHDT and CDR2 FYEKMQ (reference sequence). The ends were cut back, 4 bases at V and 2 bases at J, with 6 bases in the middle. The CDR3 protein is CASSSLTYEQYF. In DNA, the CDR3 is TGTGCCAGCAGCTCTCTGACCTACGAGCAGTACTTC.

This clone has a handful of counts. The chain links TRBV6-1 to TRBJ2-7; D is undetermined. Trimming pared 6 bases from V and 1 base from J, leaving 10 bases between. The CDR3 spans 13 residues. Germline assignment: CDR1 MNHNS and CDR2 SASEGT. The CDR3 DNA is TGTGCCAGCAGCCATACTTCGTCCTACGAGCAGTACTTC. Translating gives CASSHTSSYEQYF.